Below are 24 T cell receptor beta chains sequenced from a single sample in a study of cytomegalovirus exposure and HLA in healthy donors. It was with 60 Vbeta and 13 Jbeta primers that the PCR ran. Sequenced by immunoSEQ multiplex PCR; TCRdb stores in-frame clones only, minus some. The sample lists about 100,000 clones, approximately 81% seen once, with 4.2% in the top ten. Sample: PBMCs. These receptors all come from a woman aged 70-85 years in good health and CMV-seropositive.

This clone appeared a few times. V gene TRBV6-5 combines with J gene TRBJ2-3, with D perhaps TRBD2 (6 bases). V was pared by 2 bases and J by 0 bases, with 9 bases between. There are 15 residues in the CDR3. Looked up from germline, CDR1 is MNHEY and CDR2 is SVGAGI. CDR3 in DNA: TGTGCCAGCAGTTACGGTGCGGGGAGCACAGATACGCAGTATTTT. Amino acid sequence: CASSYGAGSTDTQYF.

The gene calls are TRBV27 and TRBJ1-6; 9 bases are a match to TRBD1. Germline assignment: CDR1 MNHEY and CDR2 SMNVEV (reference sequence). V trimming: 0 bases; J trimming: 0 bases; junction bases outside the gene matches: 6. The CDR3 is made up of 19 amino acids. The CDR3 nucleotides read TGTGCCAGCAGTTTATCTCGGACAGGGGCAAGCTCCTATAATTCACCCCTCCACTTT. Translation: CASSLSRTGASSYNSPLHF.

This clone was seen only a few times. The chain links TRBV5-6 to TRBJ2-7; 7 nucleotides align to TRBD1. This CDR3 has 14 residues. Germline CDR1 SGHDT, CDR2 YYEEEE. J lost 4 bases, V lost 2 bases, and 6 bases had no gene match. Written as DNA, the CDR3 is TGTGCCAGCAGCTTACCGGGACAGTTTTACGAGCAGTACTTC. It codes for CASSLPGQFYEQYF. Full variable domain (outside the CDR3, taken from reference TRBV5-6 and TRBJ2-7): DAGVTQSPTHLIKTRGQQVTLRCSPKSGHDTVSWYQQALGQGPQFIFQYYEEEERQRGNFPDRFSGHQFPNYSSELNVNALLLGDSALYLCASSLPGQFYEQYFGPGTRLTVT.

The chain carries TRBV18 and TRBJ2-6, with D perhaps TRBD1 (5 bases). The CDR3 runs 17 residues. Per germline, CDR1 KGHSH and CDR2 LQKENI. V lost 2 bases, J lost 2 bases, and 13 bases lay in between. The CDR3: CASSPTVVRAGANVLTF. The CDR3 DNA follows: TGTGCCAGCTCACCAACGGTTGTCAGGGCTGGGGCCAACGTCCTGACTTTC.

This chain links TRBV11-3 with TRBJ2-1; D possibly corresponds to TRBD1 (5 bases). CDR3 length: 13 residues. Germline lookup yields CDR1 SGHNT and CDR2 YENEEA. With 4 bases removed from V and 11 bases from J, the gap between germline ends came to 15 bases. CDR3: CASSSNLSGKQFF. DNA for the CDR3: TGTGCCAGCAGCTCCAACTTGTCAGGGAAGCAGTTCTTC.

This sequence joins TRBV30 and TRBJ1-6, with a tentative D call TRBD1 (6 bases). CDR3 length: 16 residues. From germline, CDR1 is GTSNPN and CDR2 SVGIG (reference sequence). V lost 0 bases to trimming and J lost 9 bases, with 18 bases between them. CDR3 DNA sequence: TGTGCCTGGAGTGTACGCAAAGCAGGCAGGGGTTCACCCCTCCACTTT. Translated: CAWSVRKAGRGSPLHF.

The chain employs TRBV5-4 and TRBJ1-2; D is possibly TRBD1 (5 bases). Trimming removed 3 bases from V and 4 bases from J, with 13 bases in between. The germline CDR1 and CDR2 sequences are SGHNT and YYREEE (reference sequence). The CDR3 sequence is 14 residues long. Written as DNA, the CDR3 is TGTGCCAGCAGCTACCAGGGCGCAACCTATGGCTACACCTTC. Translated: CASSYQGATYGYTF.

The genes are TRBV30 and TRBJ2-4; weak D call: TRBD1 (7 bases). CDR1 is GTSNPN and CDR2 is SVGIG in the germline V gene (reference sequence). V was clipped by 3 bases and J by 3 bases, with 12 bases between them. This CDR3 has 14 residues. CDR3 sequence: CAWRTQGGKNIQYF. The CDR3 DNA reads TGTGCCTGGAGAACCCAGGGGGGCAAAAACATTCAGTACTTC.

The rearrangement uses TRBV19 and TRBJ2-7; D might be TRBD1 (6 bases). Trimming took off 6 bases at V and 0 bases at J, with 18 bases between the two ends. The CDR3 consists of 16 residues. Germline V CDR1 and CDR2: LNHDA, SQIVND (reference sequence). CDR3 amino acids: CASSLSGTLSSYEQYF. CDR3 nucleotides: TGTGCCAGTAGCCTTTCCGGGACACTGAGCTCCTACGAGCAGTACTTC.

The chain couples TRBV19 to TRBJ2-3; D might be TRBD2 (5 bases). The length of the CDR3 is 15 residues. The germline gives CDR1 LNHDA, CDR2 SQIVND (reference sequence). V shed 1 base and J shed 1 base, with 9 bases lying between them. CDR3 bases: TGTGCCAGTAGTATAGCTGGGCGGGGCACAGATACGCAGTATTTT. Amino acids: CASSIAGRGTDTQYF.

The rearrangement joins TRBV30 to TRBJ2-2; TRBD1 is a possible D gene (6 bases). The CDR3 length is 14 residues. The germline gives CDR1 GTSNPN, CDR2 SVGIG (reference sequence). V gave up 4 bases and J gave up 5 bases, with 14 bases separating them. The CDR3 bases are TGTGCCTGGATGGGACACGCGGAAACCGGGGAGCTGTTTTTT. Translating it yields CAWMGHAETGELFF.

The gene calls are TRBV7-3 and TRBJ2-3; 7 bases fit TRBD2. V shed 6 bases and J 0 bases; nucleotides not matched to a gene: 6. The CDR3 totals 15 residues. Germline CDR1 reads SGHTA; CDR2 reads FQGTGA. CDR3 region: CASRRGLESTDTQYF. The CDR3, as DNA: TGTGCCAGCAGGCGCGGACTAGAGAGCACAGATACGCAGTATTTT.

The table lists this clone with a few counts. The V and J genes are TRBV7-2 and TRBJ2-3, with 11 nucleotides matching TRBD2. The V and J ends lost 0 bases and 0 bases, in that order; junction bases with no gene match: 5. From germline, CDR1 is SGHTA and CDR2 FQGNSA. The CDR3 runs to 18 residues. The CDR3 protein is CASSLALTSGISTDTQYF. CDR3 sequence (DNA): TGTGCCAGCAGCTTAGCGCTGACTAGCGGGATTAGCACAGATACGCAGTATTTT.

The CDR3 spells CSVGLSSGNTIYF. The CDR3 DNA is TGCAGCGTGGGACTGAGCTCTGGAAACACCATATATTTT. J is TRBJ1-3 and V is TRBV29-1; D is possibly TRBD1 (5 bases). The CDR3 length is 13 residues. Germline V CDR1 and CDR2: SQVTM, ANQGSEA. The V and J ends lost 6 bases and 0 bases respectively, with 9 bases between them.

The V and J genes are TRBV7-9 and TRBJ1-4; D is unresolved. Germline V gene sequence: CDR1 SEHNR, CDR2 FQNEAQ (reference sequence). Trimming removed 3 bases at V and 8 bases at J, with 13 bases between. This CDR3 is built from 14 residues. DNA for the CDR3: TGTGCCAGCAGCTTCCGGGAGGGAGGAGAAAAACTGTTTTTT. It codes for CASSFREGGEKLFF. Full variable domain (rest looked up from reference TRBV7-9 and TRBJ1-4): DTGVSQNPRHKITKRGQNVTFRCDPISEHNRLYWYRQTLGQGPEFLTYFQNEAQLEKSRLLSDRFSAERPKGSFSTLEIQRTEQGDSAMYLCASSFREGGEKLFFGSGTQLSVL.

V and J are TRBV7-2 and TRBJ1-6, with TRBD1 matching over 10 bases. The CDR3 consists of 16 residues. V shed 5 bases, J shed 6 bases, and the junction held 7 bases outside the gene matches. CDR1 and CDR2 (germline): SGHTA, FQGNSA. The DNA of the CDR3 is TGTGCCAGCAGCCCCAGGGACAGGGGATCTAATTCACCCCTCCACTTT. Translated: CASSPRDRGSNSPLHF.

This chain joins TRBV5-1 and TRBJ2-3, with D hard to call. Germline-derived CDR1 and CDR2 are SGHRS and YFSETQ. This CDR3 is 14 amino acids long. Trimming took off 4 bases at V and 2 bases at J, with 11 bases between the two ends. The CDR3 sequence is CASSPPVSTDTQYF. CDR3 sequence (DNA): TGCGCCAGCAGCCCTCCCGTTTCCACAGATACGCAGTATTTT.

This clone was seen a handful of times. The V gene is TRBV30, the J gene TRBJ1-1; D unclear. From germline, CDR1 is GTSNPN and CDR2 SVGIG (reference sequence). Trimming pared 1 base from V and 3 bases from J, leaving 12 bases between. CDR3 length equals 14 residues. CDR3 loop: CAWSGGRRDTEAFF. The DNA for the CDR3 is TGTGCCTGGAGTGGAGGGCGCCGGGACACTGAAGCTTTCTTT.

V and J are TRBV30 and TRBJ2-3; no definite D call. V was shortened by 2 bases and J by 6 bases, with 15 bases between the two germline ends. Germline V gene lookup returns CDR1 GTSNPN and CDR2 SVGIG (reference sequence). The CDR3 loop spans 14 amino acids. CDR3 sequence (DNA): TGTGCCTGGAGTCGTAACCTCCCTAGGGATACGCAGTATTTT. Translated: CAWSRNLPRDTQYF.

The chain is built from TRBV6-5 and TRBJ2-2; TRBD1 matches at 7 bases. Per germline, CDR1 MNHEY and CDR2 SVGAGI. Trimming removed 6 bases from V and 4 bases from J; junction bases left unmatched: 8. The CDR3 totals 15 residues. CDR3 in amino acids: CASRFRQGSTGELFF. The CDR3 DNA reads as TGTGCCAGCAGATTTCGACAGGGTTCCACCGGGGAGCTGTTTTTT.

This chain connects TRBV2 to TRBJ2-7, with TRBD2 identical over 10 bases. Germline V lookup: CDR1 SNHLY, CDR2 FYNNEI. J was trimmed by 6 bases and V by 7 bases; bases with no gene match: 3. The CDR3 loop spans 12 amino acids. The CDR3: CASKREGAEQYF. DNA of the CDR3: TGTGCCAGCAAGCGGGAGGGGGCCGAGCAGTACTTC.

This chain links TRBV5-6 with TRBJ1-1; 7 nucleotides line up with TRBD1. Trimming removed 4 bases from V and 6 bases from J; junction bases left unmatched: 12. In germline, CDR1 is SGHDT, CDR2 YYEEEE. The CDR3 is 15 residues long. Written as DNA, the CDR3 is TGTGCCAGCAGCCTAAATGGCAGGGGGTGGGCTGAAGCTTTCTTT. Residues: CASSLNGRGWAEAFF.

This clone was detected a few times. CDR3 loop: CASSGGQATYEQYF. The DNA of the CDR3 is TGTGCCAGCAGTGGGGGGCAGGCTACCTACGAGCAGTACTTC. This chain connects TRBV25-1 to TRBJ2-7; a weak D match, TRBD1 (6 bases). Germline V gene data show CDR1 as MGHDK and CDR2 as SYGVNS. Trimming shortened V by 4 bases and J by 2 bases, and 12 bases separated the two germline ends. This CDR3 is built from 14 residues.

The chain is built from TRBV6-5 and TRBJ1-5; D not certain. The CDR3 is 15 residues long. Germline assignment: CDR1 MNHEY and CDR2 SVGAGI. V lost 0 bases and J lost 2, with 8 bases in between. The chain's CDR3 is CASSYSGERNQPQHF. The CDR3, as DNA: TGTGCCAGCAGTTACTCCGGAGAACGCAATCAGCCCCAGCATTTT.